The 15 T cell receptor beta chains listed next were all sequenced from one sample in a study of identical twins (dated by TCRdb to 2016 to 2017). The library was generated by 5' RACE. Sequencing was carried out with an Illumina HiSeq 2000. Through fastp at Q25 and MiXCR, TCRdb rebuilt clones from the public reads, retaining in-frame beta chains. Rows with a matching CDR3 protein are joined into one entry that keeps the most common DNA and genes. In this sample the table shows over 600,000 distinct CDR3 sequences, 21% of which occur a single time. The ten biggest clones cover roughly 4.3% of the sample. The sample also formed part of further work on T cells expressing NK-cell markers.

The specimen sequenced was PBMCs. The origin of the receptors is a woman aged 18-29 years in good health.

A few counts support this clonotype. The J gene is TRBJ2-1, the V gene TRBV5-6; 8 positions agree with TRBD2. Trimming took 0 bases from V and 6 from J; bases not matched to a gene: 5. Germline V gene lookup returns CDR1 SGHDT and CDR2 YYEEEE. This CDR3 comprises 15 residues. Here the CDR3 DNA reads TGTGCCAGCAGCTTGGTGGGGACTAGTACCAATGAGCAGTTCTTC. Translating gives CASSLVGTSTNEQFF.

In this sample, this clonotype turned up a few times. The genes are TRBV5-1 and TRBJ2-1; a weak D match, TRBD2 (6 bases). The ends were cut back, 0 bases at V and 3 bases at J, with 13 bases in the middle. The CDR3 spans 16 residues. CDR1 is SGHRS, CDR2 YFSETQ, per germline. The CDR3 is CASSLEAGLYYNEQFF. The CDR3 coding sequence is TGCGCCAGCAGCTTGGAGGCGGGATTATACTACAATGAGCAGTTCTTC.

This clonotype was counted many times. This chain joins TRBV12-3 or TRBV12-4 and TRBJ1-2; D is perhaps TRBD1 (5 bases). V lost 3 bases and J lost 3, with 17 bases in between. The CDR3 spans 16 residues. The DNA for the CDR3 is TGTGCCAGCAGTTTCGGCCCTAAGGGACTATACTATGGCTACACCTTC. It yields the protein CASSFGPKGLYYGYTF.

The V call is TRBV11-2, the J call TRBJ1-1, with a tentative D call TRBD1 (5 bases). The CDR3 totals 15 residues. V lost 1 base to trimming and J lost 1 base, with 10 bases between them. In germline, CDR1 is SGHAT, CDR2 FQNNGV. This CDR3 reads CASSLAGHPNTEAFF. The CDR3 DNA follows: TGTGCCAGCAGCTTAGCGGGGCACCCGAACACTGAAGCTTTCTTT.

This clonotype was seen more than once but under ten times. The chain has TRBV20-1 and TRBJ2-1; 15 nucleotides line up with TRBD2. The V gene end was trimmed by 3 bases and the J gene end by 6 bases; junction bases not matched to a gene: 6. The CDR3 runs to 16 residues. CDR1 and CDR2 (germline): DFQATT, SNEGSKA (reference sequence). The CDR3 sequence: CSASPPGLAGGNEQFF. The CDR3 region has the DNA TGCAGTGCTAGCCCCCCGGGACTAGCGGGGGGCAATGAGCAGTTCTTC.

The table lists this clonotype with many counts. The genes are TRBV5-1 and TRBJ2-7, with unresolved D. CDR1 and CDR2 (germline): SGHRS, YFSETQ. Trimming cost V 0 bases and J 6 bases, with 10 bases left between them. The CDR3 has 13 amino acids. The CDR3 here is CASSLESSGEQYF. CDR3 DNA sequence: TGCGCCAGCAGCTTGGAGTCTTCGGGCGAGCAGTACTTC.

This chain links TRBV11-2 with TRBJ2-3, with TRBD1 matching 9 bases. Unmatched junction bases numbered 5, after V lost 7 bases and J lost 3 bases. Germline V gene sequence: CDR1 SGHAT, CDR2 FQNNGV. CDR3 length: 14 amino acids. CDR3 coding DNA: TGTGCCAGCACCGACAGGGGGACGACAGATACGCAGTATTTT. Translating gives CASTDRGTTDTQYF.

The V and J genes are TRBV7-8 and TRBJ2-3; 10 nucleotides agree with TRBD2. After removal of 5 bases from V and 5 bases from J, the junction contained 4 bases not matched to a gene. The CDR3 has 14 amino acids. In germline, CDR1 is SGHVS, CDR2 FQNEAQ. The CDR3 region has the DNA TGTGCCAGCAGCCAAGGACTAGCGGTAGATACGCAGTATTTT. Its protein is CASSQGLAVDTQYF.

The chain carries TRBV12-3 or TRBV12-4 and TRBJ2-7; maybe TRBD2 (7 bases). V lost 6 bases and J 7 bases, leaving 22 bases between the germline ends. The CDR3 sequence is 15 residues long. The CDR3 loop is CASSSGVGGLKEQYF. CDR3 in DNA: TGTGCCAGCAGCTCCGGGGTGGGGGGGCTTAAAGAGCAGTACTTC.

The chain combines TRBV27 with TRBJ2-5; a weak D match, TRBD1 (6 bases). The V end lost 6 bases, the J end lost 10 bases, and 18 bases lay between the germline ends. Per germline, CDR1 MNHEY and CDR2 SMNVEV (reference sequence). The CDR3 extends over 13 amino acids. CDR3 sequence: CASSQDWGRDQYF. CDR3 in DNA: TGTGCCAGCAGCCAGGACTGGGGGCGAGACCAGTACTTC.

The CDR3 is CASSSITGTGELFF. The CDR3 region has the DNA TGTGCCAGCAGCTCGATAACGGGGACCGGGGAGCTGTTTTTT. The V and J genes are TRBV5-5 and TRBJ2-2; maybe TRBD2 (5 bases). The CDR3 runs 14 residues. Trimming took 3 bases from V and 5 from J, leaving 11 bases between them. Germline V lookup: CDR1 SGHKS, CDR2 YYEKEE (reference sequence).

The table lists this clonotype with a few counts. In DNA, the CDR3 is TGCAGTGCTAGAGGGCAGGGAGGCGATGAGCAGTTCTTC. Encoded protein: CSARGQGGDEQFF. The genes are TRBV20-1 and TRBJ2-1; D perhaps matches TRBD2 (6 bases). Trimming pared 1 base from V and 8 bases from J, leaving 12 bases between. Per germline, CDR1 DFQATT and CDR2 SNEGSKA (reference sequence). The CDR3 extends over 13 amino acids.

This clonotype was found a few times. The CDR3 DNA sequence: TGCAGCGGCTCGACAGCGCTGAACACTGAAGCTTTCTTT. Its protein is CSGSTALNTEAFF. The rearrangement uses TRBV29-1 and TRBJ1-1; maybe TRBD1 (5 bases). There are 13 residues in the CDR3. The germline V gene has CDR1 SQVTM and CDR2 ANQGSEA. V lost 7 bases and J lost 0, with 12 bases in between.

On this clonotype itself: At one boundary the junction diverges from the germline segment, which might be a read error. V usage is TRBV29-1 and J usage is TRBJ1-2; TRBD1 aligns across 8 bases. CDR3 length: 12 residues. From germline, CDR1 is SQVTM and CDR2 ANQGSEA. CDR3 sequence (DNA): TGCAGCGTTGTACAGGGGGGTGATGGCCACACCTTC. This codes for CSVVQGGDGHTF.

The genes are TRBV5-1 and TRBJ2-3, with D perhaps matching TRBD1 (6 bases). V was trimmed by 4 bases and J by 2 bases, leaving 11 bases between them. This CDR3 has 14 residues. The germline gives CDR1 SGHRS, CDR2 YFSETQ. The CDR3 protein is CASSLGQHTDTQYF. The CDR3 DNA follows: TGCGCCAGCAGCCTAGGACAGCACACAGATACGCAGTATTTT.